Below, 21 T cell receptor beta chains from the same sample are listed, as sequenced in a study of blood T cell repertoires in COVID-19. Here immunoSEQ multiplex PCR was the method, and the copy in TCRdb shows in-frame clones only, minus some. The sample includes some 130,000 clones, around 82% seen only once; the top ten take around 45%. Sequences were obtained from peripheral blood. Receptors were obtained from a human donor in a cohort sampled during active COVID-19.

The V gene is TRBV27, the J gene TRBJ2-1; the match to TRBD1 covers 8 bases. There are 15 residues in the CDR3. Germline V CDR1 and CDR2: MNHEY, SMNVEV (reference sequence). With 5 bases clipped from V and 4 bases from J, the junction kept 7 bases outside the gene matches. As DNA, the CDR3 is TGTGCCAGCAGTCCGGGACAGGTAACATACAATGAGCAGTTCTTC. It yields the protein CASSPGQVTYNEQFF.

This chain connects TRBV3-1 (or the pseudogene TRBV3-2) to TRBJ2-7; 11 nucleotides align to TRBD1. The germline V gene has CDR1 LGHDT and CDR2 YNNKEL (reference sequence). Trimming took 3 bases from V and 0 from J; bases not matched to a gene: 7. This CDR3 is built from 17 residues. The CDR3 protein is CASSHVRTGGASYEQYF. CDR3 DNA: TGTGCCAGCAGCCACGTTCGGACAGGGGGCGCCTCCTACGAGCAGTACTTC.

The V call is TRBV25-1, the J call TRBJ1-1; D remains unclear. In germline, CDR1 is MGHDK, CDR2 SYGVNS. Trimming pared 7 bases from V and 4 bases from J, leaving 13 bases between. The length of the CDR3 is 13 residues. The CDR3 DNA sequence: TGTGCCAGCACCCAGTCGGGTCGCACTGAAGCTTTCTTT. It yields the protein CASTQSGRTEAFF. The entire variable domain, with the rest obtained from reference TRBV25-1 and TRBJ1-1, is as follows: EADIYQTPRYLVIGTGKKITLECSQTMGHDKMYWYQQDPGMELHLIHYSYGVNSTEKGDLSSESTVSRIRTEHFPLTLESARPSHTSQYLCASTQSGRTEAFFGQGTRLTVV.

The gene calls are TRBV5-1 and TRBJ2-5; D might be TRBD1 (5 bases). With 1 base removed from V and 2 bases from J, the gap between germline ends came to 12 bases. Per germline, CDR1 SGHRS and CDR2 YFSETQ. The CDR3 contains 15 residues. The CDR3 DNA is TGCGCCAGCAGCTTGATGACAGACTTTCAAGAGACCCAGTACTTC. Translating gives CASSLMTDFQETQYF. The full variable domain, completed using reference TRBV5-1 and TRBJ2-5, is KAGVTQTPRYLIKTRGQQVTLSCSPISGHRSVSWYQQTPGQGLQFLFEYFSETQRNKGNFPGRFSGRQFSNSRSEMNVSTLELGDSALYLCASSLMTDFQETQYFGPGTRLLVL.

The chain joins TRBV10-3 to TRBJ2-3; perhaps TRBD2 as D (5 bases). The CDR3 runs to 14 residues. Trimming left V 4 bases short and J 0 bases short, with 8 bases between. CDR1 is ENHRY, CDR2 SYGVKD, per germline. CDR3 region: CAISGTGSTDTQYF. CDR3 DNA: TGTGCCATCAGTGGGACGGGAAGCACAGATACGCAGTATTTT.

The CDR3 here is CASTKELNGYTF. The CDR3, as DNA: TGTGCCAGCACCAAGGAGCTTAATGGCTACACCTTC. This rearrangement joins TRBV2 to TRBJ1-2, with unresolved D. Trimming took 7 bases from V and 6 from J, leaving 12 bases between them. This CDR3 contains 12 residues. In germline, CDR1 is SNHLY, CDR2 FYNNEI.

The chain recombines TRBV28 with TRBJ2-7; 12 positions match TRBD1. Trimming removed 4 bases from V and 6 bases from J; junction bases left unmatched: 10. The CDR3 spans 16 residues. Germline V CDR1 and CDR2: MDHEN, SYDVKM. CDR3 sequence: CASSSPGTGGFSEQYF. The CDR3 bases are TGTGCCAGCAGTTCCCCCGGGACAGGGGGCTTTTCCGAGCAGTACTTC.

The chain is built from TRBV7-9 and TRBJ1-2; the match to TRBD1 covers 9 bases. The CDR3 is made up of 15 amino acids. The V segment lost 1 base and the J segment 4 bases; nucleotides outside the gene matches: 4. Per the germline V gene, CDR1 is SEHNR and CDR2 is FQNEAQ (reference sequence). The CDR3 DNA sequence: TGTGCCAGCAGCTTAGAGGACAGGGGTTTCTATGGCTACACCTTC. It specifies CASSLEDRGFYGYTF.

The chain recombines TRBV18 with TRBJ2-1; 10 bases fit TRBD1. The junction had 7 bases not matched to a gene; V was cut back by 2 bases and J by 3 bases. Looked up from germline, CDR1 is KGHSH and CDR2 is LQKENI. This CDR3 contains 17 residues. CDR3 residues: CASSPSSGTGDYNEQFF. As DNA, the CDR3 is TGTGCCAGCTCACCAAGTTCTGGGACAGGGGACTACAATGAGCAGTTCTTC.

The chain is built from TRBV21-1 and TRBJ2-7; whether TRBD2, the table's D call, matches the DNA was not checked. TRBV21-1 is given as a pseudogene. The CDR3 length is 15 residues. The CDR3 DNA reads as TGTGCCAGCAGCAAAGTAACGGGGGGGAACTACGAGCAGTACTTC. The encoded protein is CASSKVTGGNYEQYF.

J is TRBJ1-6 and V is TRBV19; 7 bases map to TRBD1. V dropped 8 bases and J dropped 0; count of bases not matched to a gene: 10. This CDR3 has 17 residues. Per the germline V gene, CDR1 is LNHDA and CDR2 is SQIVND (reference sequence). The CDR3 reads CASARGGAFSYNSPLHF. DNA of the CDR3: TGTGCCAGTGCCCGAGGGGGCGCATTCTCCTATAATTCACCCCTCCACTTT.

The genes are TRBV6-5 and TRBJ1-1; D ambiguous. V was shortened by 2 bases and J by 4 bases, with 11 bases between the two germline ends. The V gene's germline CDR1 is MNHEY and CDR2 SVGAGI. CDR3 length: 14 amino acids. CDR3 amino acids: CASSYVSQSTEAFF. The CDR3 bases are TGTGCCAGCAGTTACGTTAGCCAGAGCACTGAAGCTTTCTTT.

V usage is TRBV7-2 and J usage is TRBJ1-5; tentative D call: TRBD1 (5 bases). Trimming removed 6 bases from V and 5 bases from J, with 14 bases in between. The CDR3 is 14 amino acids. Germline V CDR1 and CDR2: SGHTA, FQGNSA. CDR3 protein: CASSKGLQDQPQHF. The CDR3 nucleotides read TGTGCCAGCAGTAAGGGACTCCAAGATCAGCCCCAGCATTTT.

The chain has TRBV2 and TRBJ1-5; TRBD1 matches at 9 bases. The CDR3 consists of 15 residues. Germline assignment: CDR1 SNHLY and CDR2 FYNNEI. Germline trimming cut 3 bases from V and 4 bases from J; bases unmatched to any gene: 4. The CDR3 here is CASSDGQGRNQPQHF. DNA of the CDR3: TGTGCCAGCAGTGACGGACAGGGGAGGAATCAGCCCCAGCATTTT.

The V and J genes are TRBV10-3 and TRBJ2-5, with 7 positions matching TRBD2. Trimming at V came to 0 bases and at J to 5 bases, leaving 3 bases not matched to a gene. The V gene's germline CDR1 is ENHRY and CDR2 SYGVKD. CDR3 length: 14 amino acids. CDR3 DNA: TGTGCCATCAGTGAGTCGGGACTACCGGAGACCCAGTACTTC. Its protein product is CAISESGLPETQYF.

The CDR3 spells CASSEPSANTQYF. The CDR3, as DNA: TGTGCCAGCAGTGAACCTTCAGCGAATACGCAGTATTTT. The chain couples TRBV6-1 to TRBJ2-3; D not resolved. The V end was cut by 2 bases, the J end by 7 bases, with 10 bases between. CDR3 size: 13 residues. Germline CDR1 MNHNS, CDR2 SASEGT.

The chain recombines TRBV3-1 (or the pseudogene TRBV3-2) with TRBJ2-1; 11 bases map to TRBD2. CDR1 and CDR2 (germline): LGHDT, YNNKEL (reference sequence). This CDR3 has 16 residues. The J segment lost 8 bases and the V segment lost 1 base, leaving 7 bases of the junction unmatched. In nucleotides, the CDR3 is TGTGCCAGCAGCCAAGGGGGACTAGCGGAGGGGGATGAGCAGTTCTTC. It yields the protein CASSQGGLAEGDEQFF.

Ten or more counts support this clone. The same CDR3 also results from other DNA sequences found in this sample. The V gene is TRBV9, the J gene TRBJ2-3; D remains ambiguous. Trimming cost V 0 bases and J 5 bases, with 7 bases left between them. The CDR3 is 13 residues long. Germline V gene lookup returns CDR1 SGDLS and CDR2 YYNGEE. This chain's CDR3 is CASSVGLEDTQYF. The CDR3 bases are TGTGCCAGCAGCGTAGGGCTAGAAGATACGCAGTATTTT.

This chain uses TRBV7-2 with TRBJ2-1; D is uncertain. Trimming left V 6 bases short and J 2 bases short, with 5 bases between. This CDR3 region has 12 residues. Germline CDR1 and CDR2: SGHTA and FQGNSA. In DNA form, the CDR3 reads TGTGCCAGCAGTGACACCTACAATGAGCAGTTCTTC. This sequence encodes CASSDTYNEQFF.

The chain joins TRBV11-2 to TRBJ2-2, with 8 positions matching TRBD1. Unmatched junction bases numbered 10, after V lost 5 bases and J lost 8 bases. Germline V CDR1 and CDR2: SGHAT, FQNNGV. This CDR3 spans 15 amino acids. CDR3 sequence (DNA): TGTGCCAGCAGCCTCCTGACAGGGGCCCAGGGGGAGCTGTTTTTT. Its translation: CASSLLTGAQGELFF.

The chain joins TRBV27 to TRBJ1-1; the D is unclear. V lost 5 bases and J 6 bases, leaving 16 bases between the germline ends. The CDR3 is 14 amino acids. Germline V gene sequence: CDR1 MNHEY, CDR2 SMNVEV (reference sequence). CDR3 sequence: CASSPHSSPAEAFF. CDR3 nucleotide sequence: TGTGCCAGCAGTCCTCACTCTTCTCCCGCTGAAGCTTTCTTT.